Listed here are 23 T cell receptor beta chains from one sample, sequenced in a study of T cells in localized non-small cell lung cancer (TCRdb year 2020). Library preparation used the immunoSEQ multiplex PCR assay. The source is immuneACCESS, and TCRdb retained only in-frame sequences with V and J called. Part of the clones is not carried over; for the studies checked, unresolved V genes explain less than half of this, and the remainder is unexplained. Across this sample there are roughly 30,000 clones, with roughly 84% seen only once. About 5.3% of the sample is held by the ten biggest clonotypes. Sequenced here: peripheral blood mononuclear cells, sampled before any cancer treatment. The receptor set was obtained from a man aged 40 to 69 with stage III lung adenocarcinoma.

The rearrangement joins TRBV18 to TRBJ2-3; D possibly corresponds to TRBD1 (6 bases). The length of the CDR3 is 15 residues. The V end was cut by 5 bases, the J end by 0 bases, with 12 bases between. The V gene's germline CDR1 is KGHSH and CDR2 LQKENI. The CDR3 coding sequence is TGTGCCAGCTCAGCGACAGGACTGAGCACAGATACGCAGTATTTT. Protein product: CASSATGLSTDTQYF.

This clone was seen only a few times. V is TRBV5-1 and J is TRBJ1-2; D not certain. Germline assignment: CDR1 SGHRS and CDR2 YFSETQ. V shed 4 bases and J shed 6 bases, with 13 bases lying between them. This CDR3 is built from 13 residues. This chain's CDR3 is CASSLTGRDGYTF. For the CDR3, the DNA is TGCGCCAGCAGCCTCACGGGAAGAGATGGCTACACCTTC.

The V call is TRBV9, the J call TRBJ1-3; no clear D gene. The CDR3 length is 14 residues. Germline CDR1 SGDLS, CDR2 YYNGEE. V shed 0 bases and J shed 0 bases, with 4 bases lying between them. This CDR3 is CASSVETSGNTIYF. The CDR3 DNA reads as TGTGCCAGCAGCGTAGAAACCTCTGGAAACACCATATATTTT.

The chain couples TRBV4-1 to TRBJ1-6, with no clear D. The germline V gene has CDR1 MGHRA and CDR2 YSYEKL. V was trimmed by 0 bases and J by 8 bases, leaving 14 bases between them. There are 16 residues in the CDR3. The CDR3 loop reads CASSQEIGEWDSPLHF. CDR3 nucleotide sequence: TGCGCCAGCAGCCAAGAGATCGGGGAATGGGATTCACCCCTCCACTTT.

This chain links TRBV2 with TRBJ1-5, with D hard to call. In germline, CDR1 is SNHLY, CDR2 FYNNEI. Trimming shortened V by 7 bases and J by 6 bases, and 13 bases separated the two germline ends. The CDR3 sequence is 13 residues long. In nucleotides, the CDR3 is TGTGCCAGCAAGGACGTTTCGTCTCAGCCCCAGCATTTT. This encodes CASKDVSSQPQHF.

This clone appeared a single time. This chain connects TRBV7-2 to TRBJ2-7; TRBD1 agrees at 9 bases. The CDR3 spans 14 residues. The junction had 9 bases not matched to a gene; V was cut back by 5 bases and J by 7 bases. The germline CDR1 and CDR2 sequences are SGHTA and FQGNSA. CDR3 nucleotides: TGTGCCAGCAGCCGTGACAGGGGGACCTTGGAGCAGTACTTC. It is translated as CASSRDRGTLEQYF. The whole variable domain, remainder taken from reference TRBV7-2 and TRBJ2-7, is GAGVSQSPSNKVTEKGKDVELRCDPISGHTALYWYRQSLGQGLEFLIYFQGNSAPDKSGLPSDRFSAERTGGSVSTLTIQRTQQEDSAVYLCASSRDRGTLEQYFGPGTRLTVT.

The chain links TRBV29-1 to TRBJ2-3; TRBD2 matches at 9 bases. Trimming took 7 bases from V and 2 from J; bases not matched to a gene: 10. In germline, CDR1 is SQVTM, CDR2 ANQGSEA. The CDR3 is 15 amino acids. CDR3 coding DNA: TGCAGCGCCATGAGCTTAGCGGGGGTCACAGATACGCAGTATTTT. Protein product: CSAMSLAGVTDTQYF.

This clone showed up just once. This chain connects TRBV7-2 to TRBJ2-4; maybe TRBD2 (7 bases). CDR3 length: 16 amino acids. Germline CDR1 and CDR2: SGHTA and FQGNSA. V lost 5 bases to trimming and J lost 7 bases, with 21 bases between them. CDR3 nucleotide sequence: TGTGCCAGCAGCCCCCGTGGGGGGGGGCTTCGGAACATTCAGTACTTC. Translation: CASSPRGGGLRNIQYF.

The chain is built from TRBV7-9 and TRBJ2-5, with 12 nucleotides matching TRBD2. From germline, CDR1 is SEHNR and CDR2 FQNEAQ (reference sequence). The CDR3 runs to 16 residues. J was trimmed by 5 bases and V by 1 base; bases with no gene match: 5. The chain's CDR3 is CASSLVLAGGAETQYF. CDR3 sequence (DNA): TGTGCCAGCAGCTTAGTACTAGCGGGAGGTGCGGAGACCCAGTACTTC.

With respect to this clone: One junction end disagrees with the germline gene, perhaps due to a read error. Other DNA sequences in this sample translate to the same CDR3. This CDR3 is CASSFQVTTEAFF. The CDR3 DNA reads TGTGCCAGCAGTTTCCAGGTAACAACTGAGGCTTTCTTT. V gene TRBV27 combines with J gene TRBJ1-1; no clear D. The CDR3 consists of 13 residues. The V gene's germline CDR1 is MNHEY and CDR2 SMNVEV (reference sequence).

The CDR3 sequence: CASSRAENYGYTF. CDR3 nucleotides: TGTGCCAGCAGCAGGGCGGAGAACTATGGCTACACCTTC. This chain joins TRBV9 and TRBJ1-2; D is unclear. The CDR3 has 13 amino acids. Germline V gives CDR1 SGDLS, CDR2 YYNGEE. Deletions cut 4 bases from V and 2 bases from J, with 9 bases between.

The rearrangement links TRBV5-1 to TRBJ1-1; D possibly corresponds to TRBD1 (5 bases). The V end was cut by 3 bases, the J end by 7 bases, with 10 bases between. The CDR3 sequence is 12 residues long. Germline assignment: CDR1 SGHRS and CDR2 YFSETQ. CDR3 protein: CASSWGMNEAFF. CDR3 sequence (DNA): TGCGCCAGCAGCTGGGGCATGAATGAAGCTTTCTTT.

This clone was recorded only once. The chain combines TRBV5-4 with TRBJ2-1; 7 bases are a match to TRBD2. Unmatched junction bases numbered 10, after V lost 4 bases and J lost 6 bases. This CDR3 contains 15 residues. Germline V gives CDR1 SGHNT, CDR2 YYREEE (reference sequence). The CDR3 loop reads CASSTGLHIVNEQFF. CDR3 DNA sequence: TGTGCCAGCAGCACGGGACTACATATTGTCAATGAGCAGTTCTTC.

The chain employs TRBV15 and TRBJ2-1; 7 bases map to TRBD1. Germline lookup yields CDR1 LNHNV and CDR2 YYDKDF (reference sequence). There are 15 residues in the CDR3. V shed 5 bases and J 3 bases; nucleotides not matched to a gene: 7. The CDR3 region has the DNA TGTGCCACCAGCCTTCCCCGGACAGGCTACAATGAGCAGTTCTTC. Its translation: CATSLPRTGYNEQFF.

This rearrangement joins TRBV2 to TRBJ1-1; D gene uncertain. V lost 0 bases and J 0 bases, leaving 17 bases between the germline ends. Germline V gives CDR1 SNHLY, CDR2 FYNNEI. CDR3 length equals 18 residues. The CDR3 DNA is TGTGCCAGCAGTGAAGCCAGCTGGCGGAGTATGGTGAACACTGAAGCTTTCTTT. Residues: CASSEASWRSMVNTEAFF.

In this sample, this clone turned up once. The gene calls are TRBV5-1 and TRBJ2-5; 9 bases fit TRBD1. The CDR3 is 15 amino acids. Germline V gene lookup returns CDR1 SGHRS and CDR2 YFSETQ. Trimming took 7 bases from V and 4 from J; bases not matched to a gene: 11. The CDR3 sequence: CASGIQGALRETQYF. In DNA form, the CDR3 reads TGCGCCAGCGGGATACAGGGGGCATTACGAGAGACCCAGTACTTC.

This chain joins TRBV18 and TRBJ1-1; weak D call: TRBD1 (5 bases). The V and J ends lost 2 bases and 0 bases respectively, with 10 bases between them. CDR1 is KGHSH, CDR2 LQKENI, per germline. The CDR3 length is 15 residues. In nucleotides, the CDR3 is TGTGCCAGCTCACCATTTGACAGATTGAACACTGAAGCTTTCTTT. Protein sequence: CASSPFDRLNTEAFF.

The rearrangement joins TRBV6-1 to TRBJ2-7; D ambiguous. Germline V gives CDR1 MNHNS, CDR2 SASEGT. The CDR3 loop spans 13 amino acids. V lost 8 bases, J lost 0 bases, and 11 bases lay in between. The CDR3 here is CASSLWGSYEQYV. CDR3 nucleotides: TGTGCCAGCTCCCTCTGGGGCTCCTACGAGCAGTACGTC.

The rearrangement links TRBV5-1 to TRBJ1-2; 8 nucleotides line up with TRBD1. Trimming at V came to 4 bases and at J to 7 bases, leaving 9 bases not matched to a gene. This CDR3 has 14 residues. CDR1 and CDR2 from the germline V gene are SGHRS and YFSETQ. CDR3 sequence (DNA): TGCGCCAGCAGCGCAGCAGGGGGCCAAGGTGGCTACACCTTC. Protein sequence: CASSAAGGQGGYTF.

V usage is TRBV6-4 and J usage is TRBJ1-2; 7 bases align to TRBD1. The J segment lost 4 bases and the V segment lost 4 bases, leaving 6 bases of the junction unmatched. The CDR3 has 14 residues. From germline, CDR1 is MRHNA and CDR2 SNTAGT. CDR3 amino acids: CASSATGDSYGYTF. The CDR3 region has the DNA TGTGCCAGCAGTGCCACAGGGGATTCCTATGGCTACACCTTC.

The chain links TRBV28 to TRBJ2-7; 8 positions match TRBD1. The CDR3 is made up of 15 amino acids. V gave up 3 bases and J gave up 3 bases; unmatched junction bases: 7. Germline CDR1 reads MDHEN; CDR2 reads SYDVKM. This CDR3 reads CASSFLLQGDYEQYF. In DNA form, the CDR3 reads TGTGCCAGCAGTTTTTTATTACAGGGGGACTACGAGCAGTACTTC.

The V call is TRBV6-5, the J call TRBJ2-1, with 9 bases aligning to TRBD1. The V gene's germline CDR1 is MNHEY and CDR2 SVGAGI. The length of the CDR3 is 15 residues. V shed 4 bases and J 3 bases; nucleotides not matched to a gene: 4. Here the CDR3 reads CASSSGGQGYNEQFF. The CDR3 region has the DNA TGTGCCAGCAGTTCCGGGGGACAGGGCTACAATGAGCAGTTCTTC.

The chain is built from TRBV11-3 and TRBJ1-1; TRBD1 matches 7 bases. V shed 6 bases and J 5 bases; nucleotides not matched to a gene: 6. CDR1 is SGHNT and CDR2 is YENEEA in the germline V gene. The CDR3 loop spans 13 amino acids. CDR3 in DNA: TGTGCCAGCAGTGTCAGGGGGGATACTGAAGCTTTCTTT. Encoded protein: CASSVRGDTEAFF.